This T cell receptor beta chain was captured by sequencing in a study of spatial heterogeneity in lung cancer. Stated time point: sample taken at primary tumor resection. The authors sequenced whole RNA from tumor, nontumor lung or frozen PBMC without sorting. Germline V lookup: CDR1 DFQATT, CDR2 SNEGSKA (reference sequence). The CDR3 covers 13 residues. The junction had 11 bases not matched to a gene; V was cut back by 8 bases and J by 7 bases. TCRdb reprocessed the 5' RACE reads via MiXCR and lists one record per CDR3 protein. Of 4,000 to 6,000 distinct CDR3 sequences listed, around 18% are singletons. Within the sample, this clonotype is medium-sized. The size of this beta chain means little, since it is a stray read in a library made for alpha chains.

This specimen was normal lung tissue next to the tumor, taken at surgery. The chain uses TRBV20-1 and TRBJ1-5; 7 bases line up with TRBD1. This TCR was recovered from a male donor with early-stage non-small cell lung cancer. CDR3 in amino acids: CSSLDRAGQPQHF. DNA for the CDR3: TGCAGTTCGTTAGACAGGGCCGGCCAGCCCCAGCATTTT.